The rows below give T cell receptor beta chains drawn from one sample of a study of blood T cell repertoires in COVID-19. Data came from immunoSEQ multiplex PCR; TCRdb stores just in-frame clones and leaves some out. This sample yields roughly 360,000 clones, of which more than 75% are seen a single time; 1% to 1.5% belongs to the top ten. Source material: PBMCs or T cells enriched from blood (not recorded which). These receptors all stem from a young man who had recovered from COVID-19. CDR3s leave out the opening cysteine and the closing phenylalanine or tryptophan. Each record gives: V gene, D gene, CDR3 protein. D genes are given only for firm matches.

V: TRBV30; D: -; CDR3: AWSRAGYTEAF
V: TRBV7-9; D: -; CDR3: ASSGLETQY
V: TRBV7-8; D: -; CDR3: ASSLVGGQAYEQY
V: TRBV10-2; D: -; CDR3: ASGRGGLETQY
V: TRBV12-3/TRBV12-4; D: -; CDR3: ASSPSRSYGYT
V: TRBV10-1; D: TRBD1; CDR3: ASSPETGGISGYT
V: TRBV2; D: -; CDR3: ASSEGVGGYT
V: TRBV6-5; D: -; CDR3: ASSFRVTMNTEAF
V: TRBV27; D: -; CDR3: ASKRYGVQGKTDTQY
V: TRBV14; D: TRBD1; CDR3: ASSQQGATQY
V: TRBV19; D: TRBD1; CDR3: ASSKVKDRVYNEQF
V: TRBV6-6; D: -; CDR3: ASSYEQFGTEAF
V: TRBV19; D: TRBD1; CDR3: ASSIGSRTGYPEAF
V: TRBV11-2; D: TRBD2; CDR3: ASSTIFTSGGVEQF
V: TRBV5-1; D: TRBD1; CDR3: ASSTMTGTWNTEAF
V: TRBV15; D: -; CDR3: ATSLGRGDGYT
V: TRBV7-9; D: -; CDR3: ASSFQGIGNTIY
V: TRBV9; D: TRBD2; CDR3: ASSEGLAFDEQY
V: TRBV24-1; D: -; CDR3: ATSDPETLGKRGEAF
V: TRBV27; D: TRBD1; CDR3: ASSPLTGALSNKETQY
V: TRBV30; D: -; CDR3: AWSSGQNTEAF
V: TRBV5-1; D: TRBD1; CDR3: ASSLAGATGGITEAF
V: TRBV12-3/TRBV12-4; D: TRBD1; CDR3: ASSATTGRGYT
V: TRBV4-2; D: -; CDR3: ASSQEDGRVTRAF
V: TRBV7-9; D: -; CDR3: ASSLDAQGHLRNTEAF
V: TRBV6-5; D: -; CDR3: ASSRGLSSGNTIY
V: TRBV6-6; D: -; CDR3: ASSYEGGGYT